A single sample gave rise to the 25 T cell receptor beta chains below, sequenced in a study of blood T cells in healthy people across ages. Then a second PCR, running about 6 to 12 cycles, was carried out with a sample-barcoded 5' primer and a J-beta primer mix. TCRdb reprocessed the 5' RACE reads with MiXCR, giving one entry per CDR3 protein. The sample records fewer than 2,000,000 distinct CDR3 sequences, around 35% being singletons. The sample taken for sequencing was blood. Source of these receptors: a woman in her thirties in good health.

This clonotype showed up many times. The chain has TRBV28 and TRBJ1-2; D is ambiguous. Deletions cut 4 bases from V and 1 base from J, with 10 bases between. The CDR3 is 14 residues long. Germline assignment: CDR1 MDHEN and CDR2 SYDVKM. The CDR3 DNA follows: TGTGCCAGCAGTTCAGCTAGGATTAACTATGGCTACACCTTC. Translation gives CASSSARINYGYTF.

The CDR3 region is CASSPREGREAISVHEQYF. The CDR3 DNA sequence: TGTGCCAGCAGTCCTAGGGAGGGGCGGGAGGCGATTTCGGTCCACGAGCAGTACTTC. The V call is TRBV12-3 or TRBV12-4, the J call TRBJ2-7; 8 nucleotides line up with TRBD2. Trimming cost V 5 bases and J 5 bases; bases outside gene matches: 23. CDR3 size: 19 residues.

The J gene is TRBJ1-1, the V gene TRBV5-4; perhaps TRBD1 as D (5 bases). CDR3 length equals 15 residues. The ends were cut back, 1 base at V and 4 bases at J, with 14 bases in the middle. Germline CDR1 reads SGHNT; CDR2 reads YYREEE (reference sequence). The CDR3 bases are TGTGCCAGCAGCTTGAATCAGGGCGGGAGCACTGAAGCTTTCTTT. Its protein product is CASSLNQGGSTEAFF.

This clonotype was found a few times. This chain links TRBV2 with TRBJ2-1; tentatively, D is TRBD1 (5 bases). The V end lost 4 bases, the J end lost 6 bases, and 16 bases lay between the germline ends. This CDR3 comprises 15 residues. Per germline, CDR1 SNHLY and CDR2 FYNNEI. The CDR3 reads CASSVWQGRLNEQFF. CDR3 sequence (DNA): TGTGCCAGCAGTGTATGGCAGGGAAGGCTCAATGAGCAGTTCTTC.

This clonotype showed up just a few times. The CDR3, as DNA: TGCAGTGCTAGCTTGGGGCCGGGCGCTGAAGCTTTCTTT. The encoded protein is CSASLGPGAEAFF. V is TRBV20-1 and J is TRBJ1-1; D perhaps matches TRBD1 (5 bases). The CDR3 consists of 13 residues. CDR1 DFQATT and CDR2 SNEGSKA come from the germline V gene (reference sequence). Trimming took 3 bases from V and 6 from J, leaving 14 bases between them.

In its sample, this clonotype was seen a few times. V and J are TRBV28 and TRBJ2-2; the match to TRBD2 covers 8 bases. V trimming: 7 bases; J trimming: 4 bases; junction bases outside the gene matches: 11. Germline values: CDR1 MDHEN, CDR2 SYDVKM. CDR3 length: 16 residues. The CDR3 DNA sequence: TGTGCCAGCAAAAGAAGCGGGAGCACGGGCACCGGGGAGCTGTTTTTT. Encoded protein: CASKRSGSTGTGELFF.

Concerning this clonotype itself: A much larger clone is a single base away; this may be a read error. The CDR3 protein is CSVAALLRETQYF. In nucleotides, the CDR3 is TGCAGCGTTGCGGCCTTACTTCGAGAGACCCAGTACTTC. The rearrangement links TRBV29-1 to TRBJ2-5; D remains ambiguous. V was trimmed by 4 bases and J by 4 bases, leaving 13 bases between them. The germline gives CDR1 SQVTM, CDR2 ANQGSEA. CDR3 size: 13 residues.

The chain has TRBV27 and TRBJ2-1; no firm D call. V lost 6 bases and J lost 4, with 10 bases in between. Germline CDR1 and CDR2: MNHEY and SMNVEV (reference sequence). The CDR3 runs 13 residues. The CDR3 reads CASRSLGYNEQFF. DNA of the CDR3: TGTGCCAGCAGGTCCCTAGGGTACAATGAGCAGTTCTTC.

Only a few counts were recorded for this clonotype. The chain carries TRBV20-1 and TRBJ2-7; possibly TRBD1 or TRBD2 for D (6 bases each). Per germline, CDR1 DFQATT and CDR2 SNEGSKA (reference sequence). The germline V and J ends were trimmed by 6 bases and 2 bases, with 17 bases remaining between them. This CDR3 has 14 amino acids. The CDR3: CSAATGTATYEQYF. Here the CDR3 DNA reads TGCAGTGCGGCCACAGGGACTGCCACCTACGAGCAGTACTTC.

There are a few counts of this clonotype. This chain joins TRBV7-9 and TRBJ1-2; 7 bases align to TRBD1. V was pared by 0 bases and J by 4 bases, with 11 bases of the junction left unmatched. The CDR3 runs to 17 residues. Germline CDR1 reads SEHNR; CDR2 reads FQNEAQ (reference sequence). CDR3 coding DNA: TGTGCCAGCAGCTTAGCCATAGACAGGGAATTTCGCTATGGCTACACCTTC. Protein: CASSLAIDREFRYGYTF.

The chain links TRBV6-6 to TRBJ1-2; D not certain. Trimming stripped 6 bases from V and 8 bases from J, with 16 bases between. CDR3 size: 13 residues. Germline values: CDR1 MNHNY, CDR2 SVGAGI (reference sequence). The CDR3 sequence is CASSCSDAEGYTF. For the CDR3, the DNA is TGTGCCAGCAGCTGCTCTGACGCGGAGGGCTACACCTTC.

The V and J genes are TRBV12-3 or TRBV12-4 and TRBJ2-2, with D perhaps TRBD2 (6 bases). The CDR3 covers 16 residues. The V gene lost 1 base and the J gene lost 0 bases, with 9 bases spanning the gap. CDR3 DNA sequence: TGTGCCAGCAGTTTAGGGCTAGCGCCGAACACCGGGGAGCTGTTTTTT. It codes for CASSLGLAPNTGELFF.

In the case of this clonotype: Compared with germline, one end of the junction differs, possibly owing to a read error. The chain links TRBV5-1 to TRBJ2-2, with a weak D call TRBD2 (5 bases). Germline CDR1 is SGHRS and CDR2 is YFSETQ. The CDR3 runs to 14 residues. The CDR3 DNA reads TGCGCCAGCAGCTTTGACTTAAACACCGGGGAGCGGTTTTTT. It codes for CASSFDLNTGERFF. The full variable domain, in which reference TRBV5-1 and TRBJ2-2 provide the parts outside the CDR3, is KAGVTQTPRYLIKTRGQQVTLSCSPISGHRSVSWYQQTPGQGLQFLFEYFSETQRNKGNFPGRFSGRQFSNSRSEMNVSTLELGDSALYLCASSFDLNTGERFFGEGSRLTVL.

This clonotype has ten or more counts. This chain uses TRBV2 with TRBJ2-1; no reliable D call. Germline V lookup: CDR1 SNHLY, CDR2 FYNNEI. The CDR3 extends over 14 amino acids. V was clipped by 1 base and J by 2 bases, with 6 bases between them. CDR3: CASSEVEPYNEQFF. CDR3 DNA sequence: TGTGCCAGCAGTGAAGTTGAGCCCTACAATGAGCAGTTCTTC.

The rearrangement joins TRBV14 to TRBJ1-1; tentative D call: TRBD1 (6 bases). The germline gives CDR1 SGHDN, CDR2 FVKESK. Trimming removed 3 bases at V and 3 bases at J, with 17 bases between. The CDR3 spans 16 residues. Here the CDR3 DNA reads TGTGCCAGCAGCCAGTCCCCCGTAGGGGGGTACACTGAAGCTTTCTTT. Its protein is CASSQSPVGGYTEAFF.

This clonotype was counted many times. V usage is TRBV7-9 and J usage is TRBJ2-1; 10 bases map to TRBD2. Looked up from germline, CDR1 is SEHNR and CDR2 is FQNEAQ (reference sequence). CDR3 length: 15 amino acids. V lost 6 bases, J lost 2 bases, and 4 bases stayed unmatched. The CDR3 region has the DNA TGTGCCAGCAGGCTAGCGGGAGCCCCCTACAATGAGCAGTTCTTC. Its protein is CASRLAGAPYNEQFF. Together with reference TRBV7-9 and TRBJ2-1, the CDR3 gives the full variable domain: DTGVSQNPRHKITKRGQNVTFRCDPISEHNRLYWYRQTLGQGPEFLTYFQNEAQLEKSRLLSDRFSAERPKGSFSTLEIQRTEQGDSAMYLCASRLAGAPYNEQFFGPGTRLTVL.

The CDR3 loop is CASSEHRAGRGTEAFF. CDR3 in DNA: TGTGCCAGCAGTGAACATCGGGCAGGGCGTGGCACTGAAGCTTTCTTT. The chain carries TRBV25-1 and TRBJ1-1; perhaps TRBD1 as D (5 bases). The CDR3 is 16 amino acids. V lost 2 bases and J 4 bases, leaving 17 bases between the germline ends. The V gene's germline CDR1 is MGHDK and CDR2 SYGVNS.

Worth noting for this clonotype: One end of the junction fails to match germline, which may point to a read error. The chain couples TRBV10-3 to TRBJ2-5; the D gene could be TRBD1 or TRBD2 (5 bases each). Germline V gene data show CDR1 as ENHRY and CDR2 as SYGVKD. The CDR3 is 12 amino acids. The CDR3 DNA is TGTGTCATCAGTGTCCACCTGGGGGAGCAGTACTTC. Translation gives CVISVHLGEQYF.

The CDR3 region has the DNA TGTGCCAGCAGCGTAGTGCCTAGCGGGGGGCCGGGGTCCTACAATGAGCAGTTCTTC. This sequence encodes CASSVVPSGGPGSYNEQFF. The chain uses TRBV9 and TRBJ2-1; TRBD2 matches 11 bases. Losses at the gene ends were 0 bases for V and 1 base for J; bases not matched to a gene: 9. The CDR3 spans 19 residues. Per germline, CDR1 SGDLS and CDR2 YYNGEE. Full variable domain (rest looked up from reference TRBV9 and TRBJ2-1): DSGVTQTPKHLITATGQRVTLRCSPRSGDLSVYWYQQSLDQGLQFLIQYYNGEERAKGNILERFSAQQFPDLHSELNLSSLELGDSALYFCASSVVPSGGPGSYNEQFFGPGTRLTVL.

The table lists this clonotype with many counts. The rearrangement links TRBV5-1 to TRBJ2-7; 7 bases map to TRBD1. This CDR3 comprises 14 residues. The V and J ends lost 4 bases and 2 bases, in that order; junction bases with no gene match: 6. Germline V gene data show CDR1 as SGHRS and CDR2 as YFSETQ. The CDR3 DNA reads as TGCGCCAGCAGCCCGGCTGGGACAGCCTACGAGCAGTACTTC. Amino acid sequence: CASSPAGTAYEQYF.

This clonotype was counted only a few times. The chain has TRBV7-6 and TRBJ2-3; 7 nucleotides line up with TRBD2. V shed 7 bases, J shed 0 bases, and the junction held 16 bases outside the gene matches. The V gene's germline CDR1 is SGHVS and CDR2 FNYEAQ. The CDR3 length is 18 residues. CDR3 nucleotide sequence: TGTGCCAGCACCCCCCGAGGTTCGCTAGCGGACAGCACAGATACGCAGTATTTT. It specifies CASTPRGSLADSTDTQYF.

The V gene is TRBV5-1, the J gene TRBJ1-1, with 8 nucleotides matching TRBD1. Germline-derived CDR1 and CDR2 are SGHRS and YFSETQ. The V and J ends lost 4 bases and 8 bases, in that order; junction bases with no gene match: 7. The CDR3 contains 13 residues. The DNA of the CDR3 is TGCGCCAGCAGCCGCCGGGACAGGCTCGAAGCTTTCTTT. It specifies CASSRRDRLEAFF.

The chain couples TRBV10-3 to TRBJ2-5; the match to TRBD2 covers 11 bases. Trimming took 0 bases from V and 4 from J; bases not matched to a gene: 4. This CDR3 contains 16 residues. CDR1 is ENHRY and CDR2 is SYGVKD in the germline V gene. This CDR3 reads CAISESSGGARETQYF. In DNA form, the CDR3 reads TGTGCCATCAGTGAGTCTAGCGGGGGGGCCCGAGAGACCCAGTACTTC.

At least ten counts were recorded for this clonotype. V gene TRBV28 combines with J gene TRBJ2-3, with D possibly matching TRBD1 (6 bases). The CDR3 is made up of 14 amino acids. CDR1 is MDHEN, CDR2 SYDVKM, per germline. The V end was cut by 5 bases, the J end by 3 bases, with 12 bases between. CDR3 coding DNA: TGTGCCAGCAGTCAGACAGGTCTGACAGATACGCAGTATTTT. This encodes CASSQTGLTDTQYF. The entire variable domain, with the rest obtained from reference TRBV28 and TRBJ2-3, is as follows: DVKVTQSSRYLVKRTGEKVFLECVQDMDHENMFWYRQDPGLGLRLIYFSYDVKMKEKGDIPEGYSVSREKKERFSLILESASTNQTSMYLCASSQTGLTDTQYFGPGTRLTVL.

There are many counts of this clonotype. The chain couples TRBV9 to TRBJ2-1; 14 bases map to TRBD2. Trimming removed 2 bases from V and 6 bases from J; junction bases left unmatched: 1. The CDR3 spans 15 residues. Germline assignment: CDR1 SGDLS and CDR2 YYNGEE. This CDR3 reads CASSVGTSGSNEQFF. In DNA form, the CDR3 reads TGTGCCAGCAGCGTCGGGACTAGCGGGAGCAATGAGCAGTTCTTC.